This TCR beta chain was obtained from a study of blood T cell repertoires in COVID-19. As for the study in general: The United States, Italy and Spain supplied acute and convalescent COVID-19 samples. PBMCs, B-cell-depleted T cells, or T cells were the source of the cDNA or gDNA that made up the material.

Per germline, CDR1 SGHTA and CDR2 FQGNSA. Deletions cut 2 bases from V and 0 bases from J, with 8 bases between. The CDR3 covers 15 residues. Clones were sequenced by immunoSEQ multiplex PCR, and TCRdb holds only the in-frame ones, with some missing. The sample consists of 260,000 or so clones, roughly 88% of them appearing once. This clone occurred once. Sequencing was carried out using peripheral blood. The chain couples TRBV7-2 to TRBJ1-5; unclear D gene. The origin of this receptor is a human donor in a cohort sampled during active COVID-19. The CDR3 DNA reads TGTGCCAGCAGCTTAAGTGCGGCTAGCAATCAGCCCCAGCATTTT. Its translation: CASSLSAASNQPQHF.